The clone carrying this T cell receptor (beta chain) appeared many times. The antigen is unknown. Germline lookup yields CDR1 MNHNY and CDR2 SVGAGI (reference sequence). V was clipped by 7 bases and J by 0 bases, with 10 bases between them. CDR3 length equals 15 residues. The sample comes from a study of T cells in Graves' hyperthyroidism and ophthalmopathy. Study-level points and caveats: The model forecast ophthalmopathy, anticipating it by a median about 6.5 months before onset.

Stable disease denoted Graves' hyperthyroidism without ophthalmopathy progression within 18 months. Diagnoses used clinical symptoms, serum thyroxine and TRAb, thyroid ultrasound and orbital computed tomography. The CDR3 regions of TCR beta were amplified from RNA transcripts. TCR CDR3 underwent first-round RT-PCR with the HTBI primer set. TCRdb analysed the multiplex PCR reads with MiXCR anew, one entry per CDR3 protein. Of about 98,000 distinct CDR3 sequences in the sample, approximately 42% were seen once. The sample consisted of peripheral blood or thyroid tissue (not recorded which). The TCR originated in a young woman with Graves' hyperthyroidism. The V call is TRBV6-6, the J call TRBJ2-6; D is undetermined. The CDR3 here is CASTLGVSGANVLTF. In DNA, the CDR3 is TGTGCCAGCACCCTTGGGGTCTCTGGGGCCAACGTCCTGACTTTC.